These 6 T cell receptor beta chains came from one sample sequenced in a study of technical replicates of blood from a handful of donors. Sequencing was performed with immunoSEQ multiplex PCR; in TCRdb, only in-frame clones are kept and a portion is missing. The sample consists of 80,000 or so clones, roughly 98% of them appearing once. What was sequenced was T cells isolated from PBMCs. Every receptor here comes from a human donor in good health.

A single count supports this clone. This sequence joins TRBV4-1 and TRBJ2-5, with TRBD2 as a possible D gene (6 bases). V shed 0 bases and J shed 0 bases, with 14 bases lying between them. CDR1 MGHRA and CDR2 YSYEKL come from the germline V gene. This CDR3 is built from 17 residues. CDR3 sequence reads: CASSQDGTGRNQETQYF. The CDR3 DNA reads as TGCGCCAGCAGCCAAGATGGGACTGGGAGGAACCAAGAGACCCAGTACTTC.

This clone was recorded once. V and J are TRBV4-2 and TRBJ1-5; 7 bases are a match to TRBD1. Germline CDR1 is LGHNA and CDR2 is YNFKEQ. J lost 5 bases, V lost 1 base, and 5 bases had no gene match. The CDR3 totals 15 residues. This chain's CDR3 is CASSQGTGQDQPQHF. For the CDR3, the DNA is TGTGCCAGCAGCCAAGGGACAGGCCAGGATCAGCCCCAGCATTTT.

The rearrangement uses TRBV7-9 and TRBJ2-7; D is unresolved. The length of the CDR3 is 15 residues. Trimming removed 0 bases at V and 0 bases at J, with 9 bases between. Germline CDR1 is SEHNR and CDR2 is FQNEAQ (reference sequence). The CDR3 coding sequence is TGTGCCAGCAGCTTAGCGGGCAGGTTCTCCTACGAGCAGTACTTC. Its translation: CASSLAGRFSYEQYF.

The CDR3 sequence: CASGSFRGEDTEAFF. For the CDR3, the DNA is TGTGCCAGCGGATCCTTTCGGGGTGAGGACACTGAAGCTTTCTTT. The chain employs TRBV6-5 and TRBJ1-1; D is uncertain. The ends were cut back, 8 bases at V and 3 bases at J, with 19 bases in the middle. CDR1 is MNHEY, CDR2 SVGAGI, per germline. The CDR3 contains 15 residues.

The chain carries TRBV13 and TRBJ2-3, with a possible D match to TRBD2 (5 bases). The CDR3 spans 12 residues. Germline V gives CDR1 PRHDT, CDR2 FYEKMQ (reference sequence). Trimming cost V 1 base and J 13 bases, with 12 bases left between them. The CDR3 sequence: CASSLDPGSEYF. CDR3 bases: TGTGCCAGCAGCTTAGATCCGGGGTCGGAGTATTTT.

The CDR3 sequence is CASPVTGVGGTDTQYF. CDR3 nucleotides: TGTGCCAGCCCCGTGACGGGGGTAGGAGGGACAGATACGCAGTATTTT. The J gene is TRBJ2-3, the V gene TRBV28, with TRBD2 as a possible D gene (6 bases). V was pared by 8 bases and J by 3 bases, with 21 bases between. The CDR3 loop spans 16 amino acids. Germline values: CDR1 MDHEN, CDR2 SYDVKM.